This TCR beta chain originates from a study of T-cell memory formation after mild COVID-19. Background on the study: Largely donor-specific TCR clusters were found.

A few counts support this clonotype. Libraries for TCRalpha and TCRbeta carried sample barcodes and unique molecular identifiers via 5'RACE. In TCRdb, the 5' RACE reads were re-called with MiXCR into one record per CDR3 protein. There are approximately 240,000 distinct CDR3 sequences in the sample; 16% occur only once, and approximately 3.5% lies in the top ten. Germline lookup yields CDR1 SQVTM and CDR2 ANQGSEA. The V end lost 7 bases, the J end lost 0 bases, and 10 bases lay between the germline ends. The CDR3 runs 12 residues. Specimen: PBMCs or a T cell subset sorted from them (not recorded which). This TCR was sampled from a man aged 18-30 years who had mild COVID-19 (a few samples of this study predate the infection). Cell type and time point are not known. The chain has TRBV29-1 and TRBJ2-7, with D hard to call. The CDR3 protein is CSAGMDSYEQYF. The CDR3 coding sequence is TGCAGCGCTGGAATGGACTCCTACGAGCAGTACTTC.